Listed here are 10 T cell receptor beta chains from one sample, sequenced in a study of OX40 agonist ivuxolimab in advanced cancers. The assay was immunoSEQ multiplex PCR, and TCRdb's table has in-frame clones only and misses some. The sample yields 80,000 to 95,000 clones, around 85% seen once. Specimen: CD4+ or CD8+ T cells sorted from blood, collected in a trial of the OX40 agonist ivuxolimab. Receptor source: an adult with an advanced solid tumor such as melanoma, head and neck, liver or kidney cancer.

V is TRBV5-4 and J is TRBJ2-2; no reliable D call. The V gene's germline CDR1 is SGHNT and CDR2 YYREEE (reference sequence). V shed 4 bases and J shed 7 bases, with 8 bases lying between them. The CDR3 has 12 amino acids. The CDR3 loop reads CASSQAGGELFF. The CDR3 DNA sequence: TGTGCCAGCAGCCAAGCAGGCGGGGAGCTGTTTTTT.

This clone was seen just once. The J gene is TRBJ2-2, the V gene TRBV11-3; tentatively, D is TRBD1 (6 bases). The germline V gene encodes CDR1 SGHNT and CDR2 YENEEA. The CDR3 sequence is 15 residues long. Trimming removed 7 bases at V and 1 base at J, with 13 bases between. CDR3 loop: CASTAGGQNTGELFF. The CDR3, as DNA: TGTGCCAGCACCGCTGGGGGCCAGAACACCGGGGAGCTGTTTTTT.

The chain combines TRBV11-2 with TRBJ1-3, with 10 bases identical to TRBD1. Trimming at V came to 1 base and at J to 3 bases, leaving 3 bases not matched to a gene. The CDR3 contains 16 residues. CDR1 is SGHAT and CDR2 is FQNNGV in the germline V gene. CDR3 amino acids: CASSLGQGASGNTIYF. The CDR3 DNA reads TGTGCCAGCAGCTTAGGACAGGGGGCAAGTGGAAACACCATATATTTT.

V usage is TRBV19 and J usage is TRBJ2-6; a weak D match, TRBD2 (6 bases). This CDR3 region has 18 residues. Trimming stripped 3 bases from V and 3 bases from J, with 18 bases between. Per the germline V gene, CDR1 is LNHDA and CDR2 is SQIVND (reference sequence). As DNA, the CDR3 is TGTGCCAGTAGTATTACGGGACTGCGACGAGGTGGGGCCAACGTCCTGACTTTC. Translated: CASSITGLRRGGANVLTF. Together with reference TRBV19 and TRBJ2-6, the CDR3 gives the full variable domain: DGGITQSPKYLFRKEGQNVTLSCEQNLNHDAMYWYRQDPGQGLRLIYYSQIVNDFQKGDIAEGYSVSREKKESFPLTVTSAQKNPTAFYLCASSITGLRRGGANVLTFGAGSRLTVL.

The CDR3 DNA follows: TGTGCCAGCAGTGTCGGGGTTCGGATGGGCGAGCAGTACTTC. This gives the protein CASSVGVRMGEQYF. The chain joins TRBV2 to TRBJ2-7, with D possibly being TRBD2 (5 bases). Germline values: CDR1 SNHLY, CDR2 FYNNEI. Between the trimmed V and J ends, which lost 4 bases and 6 bases, there was a span of 16 bases. CDR3 length: 14 amino acids. The whole variable domain, filled in from reference TRBV2 and TRBJ2-7, reads EPEVTQTPSHQVTQMGQEVILRCVPISNHLYFYWYRQILGQKVEFLVSFYNNEISEKSEIFDDQFSVERPDGSNFTLKIRSTKLEDSAMYFCASSVGVRMGEQYFGPGTRLTVT.

This clone was picked up a small number of times. This sequence joins TRBV7-3 and TRBJ2-7; D possibly corresponds to TRBD1 (6 bases). The CDR3 contains 13 residues. Trimming cost V 5 bases and J 6 bases, with 14 bases left between them. The germline V gene has CDR1 SGHTA and CDR2 FQGTGA. The CDR3 nucleotides are TGTGCCAGCAGCCCCGAGACAGGACGCGAGCAGTACTTC. It is translated as CASSPETGREQYF.

This clone was observed once. The chain combines TRBV27 with TRBJ2-7, with D hard to call. Germline assignment: CDR1 MNHEY and CDR2 SMNVEV (reference sequence). V shed 2 bases and J shed 12 bases, with 8 bases lying between them. The CDR3 contains 10 residues. CDR3: CASSLHRGYF. Here the CDR3 DNA reads TGTGCCAGCAGTTTACACCGAGGGTACTTC.

This chain links TRBV7-9 with TRBJ1-3; D is uncertain. The germline CDR1 and CDR2 sequences are SEHNR and FQNEAQ (reference sequence). This CDR3 contains 15 residues. V was pared by 0 bases and J by 1 base, with 7 bases between. The CDR3 region is CASSLAGRSGNTIYF. CDR3 in DNA: TGTGCCAGCAGCTTAGCTGGGCGGTCTGGAAACACCATATATTTT.

This clone has just a few counts. This rearrangement joins TRBV2 to TRBJ1-3, with D possibly matching TRBD1 (5 bases). The CDR3 runs 15 residues. The germline V gene has CDR1 SNHLY and CDR2 FYNNEI. The V and J ends lost 6 bases and 0 bases respectively, with 12 bases between them. DNA for the CDR3: TGTGCCAGCAGCGGGGCCCCCGACTCTGGAAACACCATATATTTT. Its translation is CASSGAPDSGNTIYF.

V usage is TRBV7-3 and J usage is TRBJ2-3; tentatively, D is TRBD2 (6 bases). Per the germline V gene, CDR1 is SGHTA and CDR2 is FQGTGA. The CDR3 loop spans 12 amino acids. V lost 4 bases and J 7 bases, leaving 9 bases between the germline ends. CDR3 protein: CASSSEGNTQYF. The CDR3 DNA reads TGTGCCAGCAGCTCGGAGGGAAATACGCAGTATTTT.